This T cell receptor (beta chain) comes out of a study of blood T cell repertoires in COVID-19. Here immunoSEQ multiplex PCR was the method, and the copy in TCRdb shows in-frame clones only, minus some. There are about 140,000 clones in the sample; approximately 83% occur only once, and roughly 8% lies in the top ten. The V gene's germline CDR1 is LGHDT and CDR2 YNNKEL (reference sequence). This CDR3 region has 15 residues. Unmatched junction bases numbered 9, after V lost 4 bases and J lost 3 bases. The chain has TRBV3-1 (or the pseudogene TRBV3-2) and TRBJ2-7; 7 bases fit TRBD1. Material for sequencing was peripheral blood. The source of this sequence is a human donor in a cohort sampled during active COVID-19. The CDR3 DNA reads as TGTGCCAGCAGCCCGAGTGACAGGGTCGACTACGAGCAGTACTTC. This sequence encodes CASSPSDRVDYEQYF.